The TCR beta chain described here comes from a study of blood T cell repertoires in COVID-19. The wider study: From the United States, Italy and Spain came samples of acute and convalescent COVID-19. T cells, B-cell-depleted T cells, or PBMCs provided the cDNA or gDNA that served as material.

Per germline, CDR1 SGHTS and CDR2 YDEGEE. With V trimmed by 5 bases and J by 4 bases, 10 bases remained unmatched. The CDR3 has 16 residues. TCRdb keeps only in-frame clones here, not all; method: immunoSEQ multiplex PCR. The profile covers some 20,000 clones, with around 91% appearing a single time and around 7.2% taken by the ten largest. Sequencing was carried out using peripheral blood. V gene TRBV5-8 combines with J gene TRBJ1-3; 9 nucleotides match TRBD1. This TCR came from a human donor in a cohort sampled during active COVID-19. The CDR3 region is CASRRGQGTRGNTIYF. The CDR3 region has the DNA TGTGCCAGCAGGAGAGGACAGGGGACTCGCGGAAACACCATATATTTT.